Listed here are 18 T cell receptor beta chains from one sample, sequenced in a study of T cell repertoires in aging, cancer and after chemotherapy (dated by TCRdb to the late 2010s). TCR beta rearrangements were amplified from genomic DNA isolated from peripheral blood, not from sorted cells or RNA. The run used an Illumina MiSeq. Using a mixed TRB-A/B primer pool, multiplex touch-down PCR amplified rearranged TRB sequences covering the V, D and J segments. TCRdb reprocessed the public reads (quality trimming at Q25 with fastp, clone calling with MiXCR) and kept in-frame beta chains. A single entry per CDR3 protein holds the most common genes and DNA from its merged rows. Present in this sample are around 2,000 distinct CDR3 sequences, 24% of which were seen just once. In total, the top ten clones hold about 9% of the sample. The material sequenced was blood. These receptors all stem from a human donor with a solid tumor.

This clonotype was observed a handful of times. J is TRBJ1-2 and V is TRBV20-1; maybe TRBD1 (5 bases). The CDR3 spans 12 residues. V lost 6 bases and J 9 bases, leaving 17 bases between the germline ends. Germline CDR1 and CDR2: DFQATT and SNEGSKA (reference sequence). Here the CDR3 DNA reads TGCAGTGCCCCACACCGGGGGATTAGCTACACCTTC. As protein: CSAPHRGISYTF.

This clonotype appeared a few times. The chain recombines TRBV6-2 or TRBV6-3 with TRBJ2-7, with a possible D match to TRBD2 (5 bases). Germline CDR1 MNHEY, CDR2 SVGEGT. V was trimmed by 4 bases and J by 6 bases, leaving 16 bases between them. CDR3 length equals 14 residues. The CDR3 nucleotides read TGTGCCAGCAGTTTCCGGGGATTTTTTATCGAGCAGTACTTC. Amino acids: CASSFRGFFIEQYF.

In its sample, this clonotype is large. The chain combines TRBV5-6 with TRBJ1-6; 9 bases line up with TRBD1. The V segment lost 3 bases and the J segment 6 bases; nucleotides outside the gene matches: 7. The CDR3 sequence is 16 residues long. Germline CDR1 reads SGHDT; CDR2 reads YYEEEE. The CDR3 here is CASSSPGQGRNSPLHF. In DNA form, the CDR3 reads TGTGCCAGCAGCTCACCGGGACAGGGTCGTAATTCACCCCTCCACTTT.

The CDR3 protein is CATSRGTGPGTDTQYF. CDR3 sequence (DNA): TGTGCCACCAGCAGAGGCACAGGGCCTGGCACAGATACGCAGTATTTT. The rearrangement uses TRBV15 and TRBJ2-3, with D possibly TRBD1 on 6 matching bases. The V end lost 1 base, the J end lost 1 base, and 12 bases lay between the germline ends. There are 16 residues in the CDR3. CDR1 and CDR2 (germline): LNHNV, YYDKDF (reference sequence). Filled out from reference TRBV15 and TRBJ2-3, the complete variable domain reads DAMVIQNPRYQVTQFGKPVTLSCSQTLNHNVMYWYQQKSSQAPKLLFHYYDKDFNNEADTPDNFQSRRPNTSFCFLDIRSPGLGDTAMYLCATSRGTGPGTDTQYFGPGTRLTVL.

The chain couples TRBV11-2 to TRBJ2-2; TRBD1 aligns across 8 bases. Germline V gene data show CDR1 as SGHAT and CDR2 as FQNNGV. The CDR3 is made up of 15 amino acids. Losses at the gene ends were 4 bases for V and 1 base for J; bases not matched to a gene: 2. CDR3 bases: TGTGCCAGCAGCTCAGGGACAGGGAACACCGGGGAGCTGTTTTTT. Translating it yields CASSSGTGNTGELFF.

J is TRBJ2-1 and V is TRBV12-3 or TRBV12-4, with TRBD1 matching 7 bases. V lost 9 bases to trimming and J lost 6 bases; unmatched junction nucleotides: 11. This CDR3 region has 14 residues. CDR3 sequence reads: CASEDRVRRNEQFF. The DNA of the CDR3 is TGTGCCAGTGAAGACAGGGTCAGACGCAATGAGCAGTTCTTC.

The CDR3 here is CASSYGGRQPQHF. In DNA form, the CDR3 reads TGTGCCAGCAGTTACGGGGGTCGTCAGCCCCAGCATTTT. This chain joins TRBV6-6 and TRBJ1-5; possible D gene TRBD1, 5 bases. The ends were cut back, 2 bases at V and 6 bases at J, with 8 bases in the middle. Germline CDR1 MNHNY, CDR2 SVGAGI (reference sequence). The CDR3 consists of 13 residues.

This clonotype was picked up a small number of times. The rearrangement links TRBV20-1 to TRBJ1-1, with D uncertain. With 6 bases removed from V and 4 bases from J, the gap between germline ends came to 21 bases. The CDR3 runs 15 residues. CDR1 DFQATT and CDR2 SNEGSKA come from the germline V gene (reference sequence). The CDR3 loop reads CSALPRAKNGTEAFF. In DNA form, the CDR3 reads TGCAGTGCACTACCGAGAGCCAAAAACGGCACTGAAGCTTTCTTT.

This clonotype was detected only a few times. The gene calls are TRBV11-2 and TRBJ1-5, with no clear D. The V and J ends lost 1 base and 6 bases respectively, with 7 bases between them. The germline V gene has CDR1 SGHAT and CDR2 FQNNGV. The CDR3 is 13 amino acids. CDR3 coding DNA: TGTGCCAGCAGCTTAGGTGGTTTTCAGCCCCAGCATTTT. Translating gives CASSLGGFQPQHF.

This clonotype was picked up a small number of times. The rearrangement links TRBV7-3 to TRBJ1-2; D gene uncertain. In germline, CDR1 is SGHTA, CDR2 FQGTGA. V shed 3 bases and J shed 8 bases, with 13 bases lying between them. This CDR3 spans 13 amino acids. In nucleotides, the CDR3 is TGTGCCAGCAGCTTTTCCCAGTACTTAGGCTACACCTTC. This translates into CASSFSQYLGYTF.

This clonotype is termed large. This sequence joins TRBV6-5 and TRBJ1-2, with a weak D call TRBD1 (6 bases). Per the germline V gene, CDR1 is MNHEY and CDR2 is SVGAGI. CDR3 size: 16 residues. V lost 0 bases and J lost 0, with 11 bases in between. The CDR3 region has the DNA TGTGCCAGCAGTTACTCAGGGGGTCGGACTAACTATGGCTACACCTTC. Translation: CASSYSGGRTNYGYTF.

In its sample, this clonotype was seen a few times. The chain links TRBV4-3 to TRBJ2-7; TRBD2 is a possible D gene (5 bases). This CDR3 has 15 amino acids. Per germline, CDR1 LGHNA and CDR2 YSLEER. V was cut by 0 bases and J by 4 bases, with 13 bases left in between. CDR3 sequence (DNA): TGCGCCAGCAGCCAAGAGGCCGGACTCGGTTACGAGCAGTACTTC. It is translated as CASSQEAGLGYEQYF.

This clonotype counts as medium-sized. The chain is built from TRBV12-3 or TRBV12-4 and TRBJ2-6, with 8 bases that match TRBD1. The length of the CDR3 is 16 residues. V shed 4 bases and J 4 bases; nucleotides not matched to a gene: 6. The CDR3 nucleotides are TGTGCCAGCAGTTCTCAGGGGGCAACAGGGGCCAACGTCCTGACTTTC. Translating it yields CASSSQGATGANVLTF.

This clonotype was counted only a few times. The chain carries TRBV28 and TRBJ1-1, with no clear D. Germline V gives CDR1 MDHEN, CDR2 SYDVKM. V lost 1 base and J lost 7, with 10 bases in between. The CDR3 runs 13 residues. CDR3 protein: CASSLSGSSEAFF. The CDR3 coding sequence is TGTGCCAGCAGTTTATCGGGCAGCAGTGAAGCTTTCTTT.

This clonotype has more than one count but fewer than ten. This rearrangement joins TRBV4-2 to TRBJ1-6; 10 bases agree with TRBD1. The CDR3 has 15 residues. The germline V gene has CDR1 LGHNA and CDR2 YNFKEQ. The V gene end was trimmed by 5 bases and the J gene end by 14 bases; junction bases not matched to a gene: 12. CDR3: CASSLRDRGWLALHF. Here the CDR3 DNA reads TGTGCCAGCAGCTTACGGGACAGGGGATGGTTGGCCCTCCACTTT.

The rearrangement links TRBV19 to TRBJ2-1; 8 bases align to TRBD2. Germline-derived CDR1 and CDR2 are LNHDA and SQIVND (reference sequence). The CDR3 sequence is 16 residues long. The junction had 9 bases not matched to a gene; V was cut back by 6 bases and J by 2 bases. The CDR3 here is CASRLEGLVAYNEQFF. CDR3 in DNA: TGTGCCAGTAGGCTCGAGGGACTAGTGGCCTACAATGAGCAGTTCTTC.

The V gene is TRBV27, the J gene TRBJ2-1, with 9 bases fitting TRBD2. The J segment lost 7 bases and the V segment lost 2 bases, leaving 9 bases of the junction unmatched. CDR1 and CDR2 (germline): MNHEY, SMNVEV (reference sequence). The CDR3 extends over 16 amino acids. CDR3 amino acids: CASSLVASGARNEQFF. The CDR3 nucleotides are TGTGCCAGCAGTTTAGTGGCTAGCGGGGCACGGAATGAGCAGTTCTTC.

In this sample, this clonotype is medium-sized. The chain combines TRBV19 with TRBJ1-1, with D possibly being TRBD1 (6 bases). Trimming pared 4 bases from V and 1 base from J, leaving 10 bases between. Germline V gene data show CDR1 as LNHDA and CDR2 as SQIVND (reference sequence). This CDR3 region has 14 residues. Here the CDR3 reads CASSRGRENTEAFF. CDR3 nucleotides: TGTGCCAGTAGTAGGGGGCGAGAGAACACTGAAGCTTTCTTT.